The next 10 T cell receptor beta chains were all read from a single sample in a study of neurological immune-mediated disorders. TCRdb itself ran the 5' RACE reads through MiXCR, one entry per CDR3 protein. The sample includes 110,000 or so distinct CDR3 sequences, roughly 3.1% of them seen just once. The sample comprised PBMCs. The receptors stem from a woman aged 30 to 39 with multiple sclerosis.

This clonotype was counted many times. The chain recombines TRBV5-5 with TRBJ1-2, with D unresolved. CDR3 size: 13 residues. The germline V gene encodes CDR1 SGHKS and CDR2 YYEKEE (reference sequence). Trimming pared 4 bases from V and 2 bases from J, leaving 9 bases between. As DNA, the CDR3 is TGTGCCAGCAGCCGCGTCGAGAACTATGGCTACACCTTC. It specifies CASSRVENYGYTF.

The J gene is TRBJ2-1, the V gene TRBV19; 9 bases are a match to TRBD1. The CDR3 has 17 residues. The germline CDR1 and CDR2 sequences are LNHDA and SQIVND (reference sequence). J lost 1 base, V lost 3 bases, and 7 bases had no gene match. The CDR3 reads CASSISRDRASYNEQFF. CDR3 in DNA: TGTGCCAGTAGTATCTCCCGGGACAGGGCATCCTACAATGAGCAGTTCTTC.

This clonotype was detected ten times or more. The rearrangement uses TRBV20-1 and TRBJ2-5; D is uncertain. CDR1 is DFQATT, CDR2 SNEGSKA, per germline (reference sequence). The CDR3 spans 15 residues. The V gene lost 6 bases and the J gene lost 7 bases, with 24 bases spanning the gap. CDR3 in amino acids: CSAPDRARVLGTQYF. The CDR3 DNA follows: TGCAGTGCCCCCGACCGAGCTCGGGTACTTGGGACCCAGTACTTC.

This clonotype was counted ten times or more. The chain has TRBV7-6 and TRBJ2-1; 8 bases map to TRBD1. V gave up 1 base and J gave up 6 bases; unmatched junction bases: 8. The germline V gene encodes CDR1 SGHVS and CDR2 FNYEAQ. CDR3 size: 16 residues. The CDR3 nucleotides read TGTGCCAGCAGCTTAGGACCGGGACAGGACCCCAATGAGCAGTTCTTC. Amino acids: CASSLGPGQDPNEQFF. The variable domain in full, with the rest retrieved from reference TRBV7-6 and TRBJ2-1, is GAGVSQSPRYKVTKRGQDVALRCDPISGHVSLYWYRQALGQGPEFLTYFNYEAQQDKSGLPNDRFSAERPEGSISTLTIQRTEQRDSAMYRCASSLGPGQDPNEQFFGPGTRLTVL.

This clonotype was found many times. The V gene is TRBV9, the J gene TRBJ2-1, with D perhaps TRBD1 or TRBD2 (6 bases each). The CDR3 consists of 15 residues. Germline V gene lookup returns CDR1 SGDLS and CDR2 YYNGEE. Trimming took off 4 bases at V and 6 bases at J, with 17 bases between the two ends. CDR3 coding DNA: TGTGCCAGCAGCCCGAGGGGGGTCCCGGCCAATGAGCAGTTCTTC. Its translation is CASSPRGVPANEQFF.

This clonotype has a count of ten or more. The CDR3 loop reads CASSPLLRGTGELFF. The CDR3 nucleotides are TGTGCCAGCAGCCCGCTTTTGAGAGGCACCGGGGAGCTGTTTTTT. V gene TRBV7-7 combines with J gene TRBJ2-2; D is undetermined. The CDR3 totals 15 residues. The V end was cut by 5 bases, the J end by 4 bases, with 14 bases between. Germline V gives CDR1 SSHAT, CDR2 FNYEAQ (reference sequence).

At least ten counts were recorded for this clonotype. This chain connects TRBV10-1 to TRBJ1-1; a possible D gene is TRBD1 (6 bases). V was pared by 6 bases and J by 0 bases, with 8 bases between. The CDR3 loop spans 13 amino acids. Per germline, CDR1 WNHNN and CDR2 SYGVQD (reference sequence). The CDR3 DNA is TGCGCCAGCAGCGGACAGATGAACACTGAAGCTTTCTTT. It translates to CASSGQMNTEAFF.

This clonotype was seen repeatedly, ten times or more. In nucleotides, the CDR3 is TGTGCCAGCTCACCACCCCAGGGCTGGGGCACTGAAGCTTTCTTT. This encodes CASSPPQGWGTEAFF. The J gene is TRBJ1-1, the V gene TRBV18; possibly TRBD1 for D (5 bases). The germline V gene encodes CDR1 KGHSH and CDR2 LQKENI. The V end lost 0 bases, the J end lost 4 bases, and 12 bases lay between the germline ends. The CDR3 consists of 15 residues.

This clonotype was counted ten times or more. The rearrangement links TRBV5-1 to TRBJ2-1; unclear D gene. The CDR3 totals 14 residues. The V end lost 0 bases, the J end lost 6 bases, and 10 bases lay between the germline ends. CDR1 and CDR2 (germline): SGHRS, YFSETQ. In DNA form, the CDR3 reads TGCGCCAGCAGCTTGGGTCTCATCGGCAATGAGCAGTTCTTC. Translation: CASSLGLIGNEQFF.

This clonotype has at least ten counts. One end of the junction is discordant with germline, which a read error may explain. The chain combines TRBV5-1 with TRBJ2-1; no clear D. CDR3 length equals 11 residues. CDR1 is SGHRS, CDR2 YFSETQ, per germline. CDR3 protein: CASSSHNEQFF. DNA of the CDR3: TGCGCCAGCAGCTCCCACAATGAGCAGTTCTTC.